Sequencing of this TCR beta chain was carried out in a study of a mutant IDH1 vaccine in newly diagnosed glioma. Study summary: There were approximately 62% males and roughly 38% females among treated patients, whose mean age was 40.4 years. Study-level points and caveats: With respect to changes in top peripheral T cell clonotypes, pseudoprogression seemed unrelated.

Clones were sequenced by immunoSEQ multiplex PCR, and TCRdb holds only the in-frame ones, with some missing. The table shows around 33,000 clones, with 70% to 90% occurring only once. Time point indicated: baseline, week 1 (first vaccination visit). Treatment described: pre-vaccination baseline after standard-of-care therapy. The table lists this clone with a few counts. Antigen specificity is unknown. The sequences come from PBMCs, collected from a glioma patient treated with radiotherapy, temozolomide or both. The source of this sequence is a woman in her forties with glioma.

The CDR3 DNA is TGTGCCAGCAGCCAAGATCGGGGGAGGGGGTCACCCCTCCACTTT. Its translation: CASSQDRGRGSPLHF. The J gene is TRBJ1-6, the V gene TRBV4-2, with D tentatively TRBD1 (6 bases). Trimming took off 0 bases at V and 10 bases at J, with 13 bases between the two ends. The CDR3 is made up of 15 amino acids. Germline assignment: CDR1 LGHNA and CDR2 YNFKEQ.